The rows below give T cell receptor beta chains drawn from one sample of a study of blood T cells in healthy people across ages. TCRdb used MiXCR to reprocess the 5' RACE reads, holding one entry per CDR3 protein. The sample shows 910,000 or so distinct CDR3 sequences, roughly half of them seen only once. Material: blood. These receptors were obtained from a woman aged 55-70 years in good health. The CDR3 runs from the conserved cysteine through the conserved F or W. D genes are given only for firm matches. Clone size, where shown, is once, few, many, or a class for clones that have expanded.

v_gene: TRBV10-3
abundance: few
j_gene: TRBJ1-2
d_gene: NA
CDR3aa: CAISESYGYTF
CDR3nt: TGTGCCATCAGTGAGTCCTATGGCTACACCTTC

v_gene: TRBV4-1
abundance: NA
j_gene: TRBJ2-7
d_gene: NA
CDR3aa: CASSLPGRGSYEQYF
CDR3nt: TGCGCCAGCAGCCTTCCGGGAAGAGGGTCCTACGAGCAGTACTTC

v_gene: TRBV24-1
abundance: NA
j_gene: TRBJ1-4
d_gene: TRBD1
CDR3aa: CAASERDRGHEKLFF
CDR3nt: TGTGCCGCCAGTGAGCGGGACAGGGGGCATGAAAAACTGTTTTTT

v_gene: TRBV18
abundance: many
j_gene: TRBJ2-1
d_gene: NA
CDR3aa: CASRRTEPYNEQFF
CDR3nt: TGTGCCAGCCGGAGGACAGAACCCTACAATGAGCAGTTCTTC

v_gene: TRBV5-1
abundance: NA
j_gene: TRBJ2-3
d_gene: TRBD2
CDR3aa: CASSLETSGGSTDTQYF
CDR3nt: TGCGCCAGCAGCTTGGAGACTAGCGGGGGTAGCACAGATACGCAGTATTTT

v_gene: TRBV28
abundance: NA
j_gene: TRBJ1-2
d_gene: NA
CDR3aa: CASSLGEGNYGYTF
CDR3nt: TGTGCCAGCAGTTTAGGGGAAGGAAACTATGGCTACACCTTC

v_gene: TRBV20-1
abundance: NA
j_gene: TRBJ2-1
d_gene: NA
CDR3aa: CSTRGSIRLNEQFF
CDR3nt: TGTTCTACAAGGGGCAGCATAAGGCTCAATGAGCAGTTCTTC

v_gene: TRBV29-1
abundance: few
j_gene: TRBJ2-3
d_gene: NA
CDR3aa: CSVARSIGTDTQYF
CDR3nt: TGCAGCGTTGCTCGGTCTATTGGCACAGATACGCAGTATTTT

v_gene: TRBV20-1
abundance: NA
j_gene: TRBJ1-2
d_gene: NA
CDR3aa: CSATLGLIGYTF
CDR3nt: TGCAGTGCTACCCTGGGACTTATTGGCTACACCTTC

v_gene: TRBV5-1
abundance: NA
j_gene: TRBJ2-1
d_gene: TRBD2
CDR3aa: CASSRTSAEQFF
CDR3nt: TGCGCCAGCAGCCGAACTAGCGCAGAGCAGTTCTTC

v_gene: TRBV10-2
abundance: NA
j_gene: TRBJ2-1
d_gene: NA
CDR3aa: CASSESGEQFF
CDR3nt: TGCGCCAGCAGTGAGTCAGGGGAGCAGTTCTTC

v_gene: TRBV6-5
abundance: few
j_gene: TRBJ2-3
d_gene: TRBD2
CDR3aa: CASSYKASGPRGTQYF
CDR3nt: TGTGCCAGCAGTTACAAGGCTAGCGGGCCCCGCGGGACGCAGTATTTT

v_gene: TRBV27
abundance: once
j_gene: TRBJ2-5
d_gene: TRBD2
CDR3aa: CASSPEAGRYETQYF
CDR3nt: TGTGCCAGCAGCCCGGAGGCCGGGAGGTATGAGACCCAGTACTTC

v_gene: TRBV27
abundance: few
j_gene: TRBJ2-7
d_gene: TRBD2
CDR3aa: CASSSIRFGTERDREGYEQYF
CDR3nt: TGTGCCAGCAGTTCGATAAGGTTTGGGACTGAGCGGGACCGGGAGGGCTACGAGCAGTACTTC

v_gene: TRBV4-1
abundance: NA
j_gene: TRBJ1-1
d_gene: NA
CDR3aa: CASSQGTVMNTEAFF
CDR3nt: TGCGCCAGCAGCCAAGGAACCGTAATGAACACTGAAGCTTTCTTT

v_gene: TRBV29-1
abundance: NA
j_gene: TRBJ2-7
d_gene: TRBD2
CDR3aa: CSVERTSGTVEQYF
CDR3nt: TGCAGCGTCGAACGGACTAGCGGGACCGTTGAGCAGTACTTC

v_gene: TRBV7-2
abundance: few
j_gene: TRBJ1-2
d_gene: NA
CDR3aa: CASSSAIGASGYTF
CDR3nt: TGTGCCAGCAGCTCAGCCATTGGGGCCAGTGGCTACACCTTC

v_gene: TRBV13
abundance: NA
j_gene: TRBJ2-7
d_gene: TRBD2
CDR3aa: CASSLGALAGENVEQYF
CDR3nt: TGTGCCAGCAGCTTAGGTGCTCTAGCGGGAGAGAATGTCGAGCAGTACTTC

v_gene: TRBV28
abundance: NA
j_gene: TRBJ1-4
d_gene: NA
CDR3aa: CASSTGQVVEKLFF
CDR3nt: TGTGCCAGCAGTACCGGGCAGGTGGTTGAAAAACTGTTTTTT

v_gene: TRBV7-9
abundance: NA
j_gene: TRBJ2-6
d_gene: NA
CDR3aa: CASSSRDIYSGANVLTF
CDR3nt: TGTGCCAGCAGCTCCCGGGACATATACTCTGGGGCCAACGTCCTGACTTTC

v_gene: TRBV7-3
abundance: NA
j_gene: TRBJ1-1
d_gene: NA
CDR3aa: CASSAQRYTEAFF
CDR3nt: TGTGCCAGCAGCGCTCAGAGGTACACTGAAGCTTTCTTT

v_gene: TRBV5-6
abundance: NA
j_gene: TRBJ2-7
d_gene: NA
CDR3aa: CASSLFDYEQYF
CDR3nt: TGTGCCAGCAGCTTGTTTGACTACGAGCAGTACTTC

v_gene: TRBV12-3/TRBV12-4
abundance: NA
j_gene: TRBJ2-5
d_gene: TRBD2
CDR3aa: CASSLSGRGRTQYF
CDR3nt: TGTGCCAGCAGTTTAAGCGGGAGGGGTCGGACCCAGTACTTC

v_gene: TRBV7-2
abundance: once
j_gene: TRBJ2-5
d_gene: NA
CDR3aa: CASSVPGAEETQYF
CDR3nt: TGTGCCAGCAGCGTTCCCGGGGCCGAAGAGACCCAGTACTTC

v_gene: TRBV6-5
abundance: few
j_gene: TRBJ2-7
d_gene: TRBD2
CDR3aa: CASRPSGSCEQYF
CDR3nt: TGTGCCAGCAGGCCTAGCGGGAGCTGCGAGCAGTACTTC

v_gene: TRBV29-1
abundance: NA
j_gene: TRBJ1-5
d_gene: TRBD1
CDR3aa: CSAWTGTGNQPQHF
CDR3nt: TGCAGCGCCTGGACAGGGACGGGAAATCAGCCCCAGCATTTT

v_gene: TRBV4-1
abundance: once
j_gene: TRBJ2-7
d_gene: TRBD2
CDR3aa: CASSQVKAGARFF
CDR3nt: TGCGCCAGCAGCCAAGTCAAAGCGGGGGCGAGGTTCTTC

v_gene: TRBV29-1
abundance: few
j_gene: TRBJ2-5
d_gene: TRBD2
CDR3aa: CSARTSGEETQYF
CDR3nt: TGCAGCGCTAGGACTAGCGGAGAAGAGACCCAGTACTTC

v_gene: TRBV12-3/TRBV12-4
abundance: NA
j_gene: TRBJ2-5
d_gene: TRBD2
CDR3aa: CASSLVAGIKTQYF
CDR3nt: TGTGCCAGCAGTTTAGTAGCGGGAATAAAGACCCAGTACTTC

v_gene: TRBV14
abundance: NA
j_gene: TRBJ2-6
d_gene: NA
CDR3aa: CASSQATGSSGANVLTF
CDR3nt: TGTGCCAGCAGCCAAGCCACAGGCAGCTCTGGGGCCAACGTCCTGACTTTC

v_gene: TRBV29-1
abundance: NA
j_gene: TRBJ2-5
d_gene: NA
CDR3aa: CSTAAGGETQYF
CDR3nt: TGCAGCACCGCAGCAGGAGGGGAGACCCAGTACTTC

v_gene: TRBV14
abundance: NA
j_gene: TRBJ2-3
d_gene: TRBD2
CDR3aa: CASSPHGGDTDTQYF
CDR3nt: TGTGCCAGCAGCCCCCATGGGGGGGACACAGATACGCAGTATTTT

v_gene: TRBV20-1
abundance: NA
j_gene: TRBJ2-3
d_gene: TRBD2
CDR3aa: CSARDGGRARDTQYF
CDR3nt: TGCAGTGCTAGGGACGGCGGGAGGGCCAGGGATACGCAGTATTTT

v_gene: TRBV5-6
abundance: NA
j_gene: TRBJ2-7
d_gene: NA
CDR3aa: CACPGTTGYEQYF
CDR3nt: TGTGCCTGTCCGGGGACAACCGGCTACGAGCAGTACTTC

v_gene: TRBV7-6
abundance: NA
j_gene: TRBJ1-2
d_gene: NA
CDR3aa: CASSPSAGARGYTF
CDR3nt: TGTGCCAGCAGCCCCAGTGCGGGGGCGCGTGGCTACACCTTC

v_gene: TRBV29-1
abundance: NA
j_gene: TRBJ2-7
d_gene: TRBD2
CDR3aa: CSVEERGGPNYEQYF
CDR3nt: TGCAGCGTTGAAGAACGGGGGGGACCAAACTATGAGCAGTACTTC

v_gene: TRBV7-2
abundance: NA
j_gene: TRBJ2-5
d_gene: TRBD2
CDR3aa: CASSLVGTSGTETQYF
CDR3nt: TGTGCCAGCAGCTTAGTAGGGACTAGCGGGACTGAGACCCAGTACTTC

v_gene: TRBV27
abundance: NA
j_gene: TRBJ2-4
d_gene: NA
CDR3aa: CASSSTGLDIQYF
CDR3nt: TGTGCCAGCAGTTCGACGGGTTTGGACATTCAGTACTTC

v_gene: TRBV29-1
abundance: few
j_gene: TRBJ2-7
d_gene: NA
CDR3aa: CSVEGPGYEQYF
CDR3nt: TGCAGCGTCGAGGGGCCGGGTTACGAGCAGTACTTC

v_gene: TRBV4-1
abundance: NA
j_gene: TRBJ2-6
d_gene: NA
CDR3aa: CASSQVAGVISGANVLTF
CDR3nt: TGCGCCAGCAGCCAAGTGGCAGGGGTTATCTCTGGGGCCAACGTCCTGACTTTC

v_gene: TRBV6-6
abundance: NA
j_gene: TRBJ2-5
d_gene: NA
CDR3aa: CASCLSGGGGETQYF
CDR3nt: TGTGCCAGCTGTCTCAGTGGAGGAGGGGGAGAGACCCAGTACTTC